Each of the 17 T cell receptor beta chains below was sequenced from the same sample in a study of cytomegalovirus exposure and HLA in healthy donors. TCRdb keeps only in-frame clones here, not all; method: immunoSEQ multiplex PCR. The sample lists roughly 75,000 clones, 90% to 95% occurring once. Source material: PBMCs. All receptors come from a woman in her late teens or twenties in good health and CMV-seronegative.

This sequence joins TRBV11-2 and TRBJ1-3; D possibly corresponds to TRBD1 (5 bases). V was cut by 0 bases and J by 3 bases, with 6 bases left in between. Germline CDR1 reads SGHAT; CDR2 reads FQNNGV. The CDR3 length is 14 residues. For the CDR3, the DNA is TGTGCCAGCAGCTTAGACAGGGTTGGAAACACCATATATTTT. Translating it yields CASSLDRVGNTIYF.

In this sample, this clone turned up once. The rearrangement uses TRBV19 and TRBJ2-3; the match to TRBD2 covers 9 bases. The germline V gene encodes CDR1 LNHDA and CDR2 SQIVND (reference sequence). The CDR3 spans 15 residues. Trimming removed 4 bases from V and 4 bases from J; junction bases left unmatched: 6. CDR3 DNA: TGTGCCAGTAGTAGCGGGAGGGCCTTCCCAGATACGCAGTATTTT. It codes for CASSSGRAFPDTQYF.

This chain connects TRBV7-9 to TRBJ2-2, with 10 bases fitting TRBD1. V lost 5 bases, J lost 5 bases, and 5 bases stayed unmatched. The germline CDR1 and CDR2 sequences are SEHNR and FQNEAQ (reference sequence). The CDR3 consists of 15 residues. CDR3 DNA sequence: TGTGCCAGCAGCCGGGACAGGGGAGGAACCGGGGAGCTGTTTTTT. Its protein product is CASSRDRGGTGELFF.

This chain joins TRBV19 and TRBJ2-7; D may be TRBD1 (5 bases). With 9 bases removed from V and 0 bases from J, the gap between germline ends came to 15 bases. Germline values: CDR1 LNHDA, CDR2 SQIVND (reference sequence). This CDR3 comprises 14 residues. The CDR3 DNA follows: TGTGCCAGAAAATATTGGACACACTCCTACGAGCAGTACTTC. It is translated as CARKYWTHSYEQYF.

V and J are TRBV11-3 and TRBJ2-3; D might be TRBD1 (6 bases). Trimming left V 0 bases short and J 4 bases short, with 11 bases between. Germline loops: CDR1 SGHNT, CDR2 YENEEA. This CDR3 spans 15 amino acids. CDR3 in DNA: TGTGCCAGCAGCTTAGAGGTCAGGGGCGCAGATACGCAGTATTTT. Protein product: CASSLEVRGADTQYF.

The rearrangement uses TRBV11-2 and TRBJ2-7; 10 bases fit TRBD1. V lost 7 bases and J lost 3; bases outside the gene matches: 3. CDR3 length: 13 amino acids. Germline V gene sequence: CDR1 SGHAT, CDR2 FQNNGV. The CDR3 reads CASNDRGLYEQYF. The DNA for the CDR3 is TGTGCCAGCAACGACAGGGGGCTCTACGAGCAGTACTTC.

The chain couples TRBV18 to TRBJ2-7; TRBD1 aligns across 9 bases. The CDR3 has 15 residues. V lost 3 bases to trimming and J lost 3 bases; unmatched junction nucleotides: 6. CDR1 is KGHSH, CDR2 LQKENI, per germline. The CDR3 region is CASSPAGTGNYEQYF. In DNA, the CDR3 is TGTGCCAGCTCACCGGCCGGGACAGGGAACTACGAGCAGTACTTC.

This chain links TRBV29-1 with TRBJ1-1; D gene ambiguous. The CDR3 runs 12 residues. Trimming took 7 bases from V and 4 from J, leaving 13 bases between them. CDR1 and CDR2 from the germline V gene are SQVTM and ANQGSEA. CDR3 amino acids: CSGKEEGTEAFF. For the CDR3, the DNA is TGCAGCGGGAAAGAGGAAGGCACTGAAGCTTTCTTT.

This chain links TRBV27 with TRBJ1-2; a possible D gene is TRBD1 (6 bases). Germline V gene data show CDR1 as MNHEY and CDR2 as SMNVEV (reference sequence). This CDR3 comprises 15 residues. V was cut by 8 bases and J by 4 bases, with 20 bases left in between. CDR3 region: CASREGGDYLYGYTF. The CDR3 DNA follows: TGTGCCAGCCGGGAGGGGGGGGACTATCTCTATGGCTACACCTTC.

This sequence joins TRBV5-1 and TRBJ2-7, with 9 bases that match TRBD2. Germline CDR1 SGHRS, CDR2 YFSETQ. The trim removed 4 bases at V and 6 bases at J, leaving 5 bases unmatched. The CDR3 loop spans 13 amino acids. In DNA, the CDR3 is TGCGCCAGCAGCCGTATGACTAGCGGCGAGCAGTACTTC. This sequence encodes CASSRMTSGEQYF.

The chain is built from TRBV27 and TRBJ1-2, with 7 bases lining up with TRBD1. The germline V gene has CDR1 MNHEY and CDR2 SMNVEV (reference sequence). The CDR3 length is 18 residues. V gave up 4 bases and J gave up 1 base; unmatched junction bases: 15. In nucleotides, the CDR3 is TGTGCCAGCAGTTCACACCGGGACAGTCGAATACATAACTATGGCTACACCTTC. Translating it yields CASSSHRDSRIHNYGYTF.

The chain joins TRBV7-9 to TRBJ2-1, with 16 nucleotides matching TRBD2. The CDR3 runs 16 residues. V shed 5 bases, J shed 9 bases, and the junction held 7 bases outside the gene matches. Germline assignment: CDR1 SEHNR and CDR2 FQNEAQ (reference sequence). The CDR3 sequence: CASSQGLAGGLSEQFF. DNA of the CDR3: TGTGCCAGCAGCCAGGGACTAGCGGGGGGGCTGAGTGAGCAGTTCTTC.

The rearrangement links TRBV2 to TRBJ2-1; TRBD2 agrees at 8 bases. This CDR3 region has 16 residues. The ends lost 6 bases at V and 10 bases at J; junction bases unmatched: 17. Germline values: CDR1 SNHLY, CDR2 FYNNEI. The CDR3 DNA sequence: TGTGCCAGCAGAACTGCGGGAGGCCTGGTGCAAAGGGAGCAGTTCTTC. Its translation is CASRTAGGLVQREQFF.

This chain connects TRBV28 to TRBJ1-2; D is unclear. V was clipped by 4 bases and J by 8 bases, with 14 bases between them. The CDR3 covers 13 residues. Germline assignment: CDR1 MDHEN and CDR2 SYDVKM. CDR3 sequence: CASSYAGEEGYTF. CDR3 nucleotide sequence: TGTGCCAGCAGTTACGCTGGGGAGGAGGGCTACACCTTC.

The gene calls are TRBV7-9 and TRBJ2-1, with 7 bases that match TRBD2. This CDR3 region has 16 residues. The germline CDR1 and CDR2 sequences are SEHNR and FQNEAQ (reference sequence). J was trimmed by 5 bases and V by 4 bases; bases with no gene match: 11. For the CDR3, the DNA is TGTGCCAGCAGCTCTCAGGGAGAGCGGGAAGACAATGAGCAGTTCTTC. It encodes CASSSQGEREDNEQFF.

This chain connects TRBV2 to TRBJ2-7; 10 nucleotides match TRBD2. The CDR3 is 15 amino acids. Losses at the gene ends were 4 bases for V and 3 bases for J; bases not matched to a gene: 6. Germline loops: CDR1 SNHLY, CDR2 FYNNEI. The CDR3 DNA reads as TGTGCCAGCAGTGTATCAGCGGGAGGGCTCTACGAGCAGTACTTC. This gives the protein CASSVSAGGLYEQYF. The full variable domain, with the rest looked up from reference TRBV2 and TRBJ2-7, is EPEVTQTPSHQVTQMGQEVILRCVPISNHLYFYWYRQILGQKVEFLVSFYNNEISEKSEIFDDQFSVERPDGSNFTLKIRSTKLEDSAMYFCASSVSAGGLYEQYFGPGTRLTVT.

This chain links TRBV5-6 with TRBJ1-1, with unresolved D. V lost 0 bases and J lost 2, with 8 bases in between. The length of the CDR3 is 14 residues. Germline V gene sequence: CDR1 SGHDT, CDR2 YYEEEE. CDR3 residues: CASSLASVNTEAFF. The CDR3, as DNA: TGTGCCAGCAGCTTGGCCTCAGTCAACACTGAAGCTTTCTTT.